Listed here is a single T cell receptor beta chain. Its antigen is unidentified. Measured with immunoSEQ multiplex PCR; TCRdb has only the in-frame clones, and not every one. This sample yields over 150,000 clones, of which 65% to 70% are seen a single time; less than 11% belongs to the top ten. V was clipped by 7 bases and J by 4 bases; unmatched bases: 9. The CDR3 consists of 14 residues. Germline CDR1 is SQVTM and CDR2 is ANQGSEA. This specimen comes from a study of shared clonotypes between healthy human individuals. Study results and limitations: The naive CD4 repertoires of a handful of donors were compared, and around 5% of clonotypes were shared.

This TCR was sampled from a man aged 25-45 years in good health. The rearrangement links TRBV29-1 to TRBJ1-4, with 7 bases that match TRBD1. Sequences were obtained from memory CD4+ T cells sorted from blood. As for subset: CD45RA-negative fraction. In nucleotides, the CDR3 is TGCAGCGCAAAAAACAGGGGTAATAATGAAAAACTGTTTTTT. As protein: CSAKNRGNNEKLFF.